This T cell receptor beta chain appears in the sequencing data of a study of PD-L1 blockade in urothelial cancer. Overall study: Peripheral blood specimens exhibited a median yield of roughly 140,000 T cells.

V gave up 0 bases and J gave up 4 bases; unmatched junction bases: 1. The length of the CDR3 is 15 residues. CDR1 LNHDA and CDR2 SQIVND come from the germline V gene (reference sequence). Synthetic analogs of TCR templates were spiked into every PCR. The table came from immunoSEQ multiplex PCR; TCRdb's copy has only in-frame clones and leaves some out. This sample has about 26,000 clones; 70% to 90% occur once, and the top ten carry approximately 31%. The chain has TRBV19 and TRBJ2-4; 9 bases align to TRBD1. The TCR sequence derives from a man in his 60s with urothelial cancer. Sequencing used PBMCs, obtained around atezolizumab (anti-PD-L1) treatment. This CDR3 is CASSIEGTGKNIQYF. The DNA for the CDR3 is TGTGCCAGTAGTATAGAGGGGACAGGGAAAAACATTCAGTACTTC.